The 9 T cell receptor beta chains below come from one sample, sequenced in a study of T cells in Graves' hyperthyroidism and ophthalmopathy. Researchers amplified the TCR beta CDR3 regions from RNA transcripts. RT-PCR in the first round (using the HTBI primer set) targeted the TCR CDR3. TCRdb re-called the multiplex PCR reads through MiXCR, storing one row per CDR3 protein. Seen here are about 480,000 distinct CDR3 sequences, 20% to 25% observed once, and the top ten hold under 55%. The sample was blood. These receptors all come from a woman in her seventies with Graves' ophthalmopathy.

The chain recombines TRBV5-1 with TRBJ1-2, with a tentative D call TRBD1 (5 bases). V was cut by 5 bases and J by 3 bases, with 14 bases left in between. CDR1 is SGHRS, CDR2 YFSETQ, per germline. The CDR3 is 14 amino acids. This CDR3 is CASRERRGDYGYTF. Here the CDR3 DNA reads TGCGCCAGCAGAGAACGAAGGGGAGACTATGGCTACACCTTC.

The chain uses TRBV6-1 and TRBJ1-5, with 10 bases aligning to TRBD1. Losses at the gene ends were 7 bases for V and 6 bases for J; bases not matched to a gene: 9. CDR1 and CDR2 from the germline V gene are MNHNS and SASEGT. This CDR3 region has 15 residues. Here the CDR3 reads CASNWDRGASQPQHF. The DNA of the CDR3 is TGTGCCAGCAATTGGGACAGGGGTGCGTCTCAGCCCCAGCATTTT.

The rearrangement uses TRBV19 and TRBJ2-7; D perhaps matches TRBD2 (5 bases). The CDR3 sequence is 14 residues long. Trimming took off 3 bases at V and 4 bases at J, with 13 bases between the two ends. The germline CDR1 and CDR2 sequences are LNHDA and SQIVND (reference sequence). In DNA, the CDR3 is TGTGCCAGTAGTATTCGAGGGAGAGGGTACGAGCAGTACTTC. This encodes CASSIRGRGYEQYF.

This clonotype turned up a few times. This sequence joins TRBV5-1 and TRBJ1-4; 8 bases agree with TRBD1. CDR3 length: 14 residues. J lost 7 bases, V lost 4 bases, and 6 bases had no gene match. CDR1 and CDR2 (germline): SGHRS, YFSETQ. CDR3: CASSQGQGREKLFF. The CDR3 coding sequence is TGCGCCAGCAGCCAAGGACAGGGTCGTGAAAAACTGTTTTTT.

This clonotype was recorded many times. The CDR3 coding sequence is TGTGCCAGCAGTTTTACGGGGTACACTGAAGCTTTCTTT. Amino acids: CASSFTGYTEAFF. J is TRBJ1-1 and V is TRBV12-3 or TRBV12-4; D remains unclear. The CDR3 is made up of 13 amino acids. V lost 3 bases and J 3 bases, leaving 8 bases between the germline ends.

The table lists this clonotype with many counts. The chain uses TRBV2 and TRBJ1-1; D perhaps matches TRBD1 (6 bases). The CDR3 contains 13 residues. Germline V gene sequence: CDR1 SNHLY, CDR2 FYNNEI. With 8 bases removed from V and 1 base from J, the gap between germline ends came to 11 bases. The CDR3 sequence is CASLRTENTEAFF. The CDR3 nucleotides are TGTGCCAGCCTAAGGACAGAGAACACTGAAGCTTTCTTT.

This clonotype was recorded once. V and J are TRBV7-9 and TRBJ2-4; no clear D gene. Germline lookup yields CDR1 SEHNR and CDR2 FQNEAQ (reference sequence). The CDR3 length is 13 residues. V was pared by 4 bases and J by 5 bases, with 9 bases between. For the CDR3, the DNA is TGTGCCAGCAGCTCCAAGAACGAAAACATTCAGTACTTC. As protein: CASSSKNENIQYF.

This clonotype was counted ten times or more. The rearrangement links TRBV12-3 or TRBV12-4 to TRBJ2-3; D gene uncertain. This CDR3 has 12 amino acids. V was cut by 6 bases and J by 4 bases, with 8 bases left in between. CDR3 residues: CASRREADTQYF. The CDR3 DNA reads TGTGCCAGCAGGCGAGAGGCAGATACGCAGTATTTT.

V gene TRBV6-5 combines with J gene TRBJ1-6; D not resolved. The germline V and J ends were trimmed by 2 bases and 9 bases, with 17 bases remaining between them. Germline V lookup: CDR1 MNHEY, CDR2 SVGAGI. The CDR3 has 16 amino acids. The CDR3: CASSYLPSGVGSPLHF. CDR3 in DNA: TGTGCCAGCAGTTACCTCCCTTCGGGAGTCGGTTCACCCCTCCACTTT.